Following are 15 T cell receptor beta chains from one sample sequenced in a study of cytomegalovirus exposure and HLA in healthy donors. This PCR relied on a set of 60 Vbeta primers and 13 Jbeta primers. The assay was immunoSEQ multiplex PCR, and TCRdb's table has in-frame clones only and misses some. Here the sample spans 140,000 to 150,000 clones, about two thirds being singletons. Sequences were obtained from PBMCs. These receptors came from a woman aged 60-70 years in good health and CMV-seropositive.

This rearrangement joins TRBV6-1 to TRBJ2-1, with 11 bases fitting TRBD2. This CDR3 region has 19 residues. V shed 4 bases, J shed 4 bases, and the junction held 15 bases outside the gene matches. Germline assignment: CDR1 MNHNS and CDR2 SASEGT. The CDR3, as DNA: TGTGCCAGCAGTGCGGCACCCCGTCTAGCGGGAGGATCTTACAATGAGCAGTTCTTC. Encoded protein: CASSAAPRLAGGSYNEQFF.

The sample holds one count of this clone. The CDR3 region is CASSDEGRGAHNEQFF. The CDR3 nucleotides are TGTGCCAGCAGCGACGAGGGCAGGGGGGCCCACAATGAGCAGTTCTTC. The chain is built from TRBV7-9 and TRBJ2-1, with a weak D call TRBD1 (7 bases). The germline CDR1 and CDR2 sequences are SEHNR and FQNEAQ (reference sequence). V was shortened by 5 bases and J by 5 bases, with 19 bases between the two germline ends. The CDR3 runs to 16 residues.

The chain recombines TRBV28 with TRBJ1-1, with a tentative D call TRBD1 (6 bases). CDR1 is MDHEN, CDR2 SYDVKM, per germline. V was clipped by 6 bases and J by 2 bases, with 19 bases between them. This CDR3 comprises 16 residues. The CDR3 loop is CASRSFPGQFNTEAFF. CDR3 bases: TGTGCCAGCAGATCTTTCCCGGGACAATTTAACACTGAAGCTTTCTTT.

The V and J genes are TRBV5-1 and TRBJ2-7, with 11 nucleotides matching TRBD2. This CDR3 contains 18 residues. Germline assignment: CDR1 SGHRS and CDR2 YFSETQ. V shed 0 bases, J shed 1 base, and the junction held 9 bases outside the gene matches. CDR3 nucleotide sequence: TGCGCCAGCAGCTTGGTGGGTAGCGGGAGGGTTGGGTCCTACGAGCAGTACTTC. As protein: CASSLVGSGRVGSYEQYF.

This sequence joins TRBV5-1 and TRBJ2-5; D is ambiguous. CDR3 size: 8 residues. The V gene lost 4 bases and the J gene lost 12 bases, with 4 bases spanning the gap. Germline CDR1 and CDR2: SGHRS and YFSETQ. CDR3 residues: CASSLEYF. The CDR3 DNA follows: TGCGCCAGCAGCCTCGAGTACTTC.

This clone showed up just a few times. The chain has TRBV30 and TRBJ2-7, with D possibly being TRBD2 (6 bases). Looked up from germline, CDR1 is GTSNPN and CDR2 is SVGIG (reference sequence). The CDR3 has 13 amino acids. Trimming pared 1 base from V and 3 bases from J, leaving 10 bases between. The CDR3 region has the DNA TGTGCCTGGAGTGGCGGGGTAGGCTACGAGCAGTACTTC. This gives the protein CAWSGGVGYEQYF.

V gene TRBV15 combines with J gene TRBJ2-7; maybe TRBD2 (6 bases). CDR1 and CDR2 (germline): LNHNV, YYDKDF (reference sequence). The CDR3 contains 14 residues. V was cut by 1 base and J by 3 bases, with 10 bases left in between. The CDR3 DNA is TGTGCCACCAGCAGAGGGGGGGTGCACTACGAGCAGTACTTC. Translating it yields CATSRGGVHYEQYF.

This chain joins TRBV19 and TRBJ1-6; 7 bases map to TRBD1. V was pared by 5 bases and J by 10 bases, with 5 bases of the junction left unmatched. CDR3 length equals 13 residues. CDR1 LNHDA and CDR2 SQIVND come from the germline V gene (reference sequence). The CDR3 DNA sequence: TGTGCCAGTAGTTTCAGGGGGAGCTCACCCCTCCACTTT. Encoded protein: CASSFRGSSPLHF.

This sequence joins TRBV5-6 and TRBJ2-4; 10 bases align to TRBD2. The CDR3 loop spans 17 amino acids. J gave up 1 base and V 6 bases, and 10 bases lay outside the gene matches. CDR1 is SGHDT, CDR2 YYEEEE, per germline. The CDR3: CASNAAGGPWAKNIQYF. The CDR3 DNA reads TGTGCCAGCAACGCAGCGGGAGGGCCATGGGCCAAAAACATTCAGTACTTC. The full variable domain, its missing parts supplied by reference TRBV5-6 and TRBJ2-4, is DAGVTQSPTHLIKTRGQQVTLRCSPKSGHDTVSWYQQALGQGPQFIFQYYEEEERQRGNFPDRFSGHQFPNYSSELNVNALLLGDSALYLCASNAAGGPWAKNIQYFGAGTRLSVL.

This chain links TRBV7-9 with TRBJ2-5; weak D call: TRBD1 (6 bases). The CDR3 extends over 14 amino acids. With 5 bases removed from V and 2 bases from J, the gap between germline ends came to 12 bases. From germline, CDR1 is SEHNR and CDR2 FQNEAQ (reference sequence). CDR3 sequence reads: CASSLRTEQETQYF. The CDR3, as DNA: TGTGCCAGCAGCCTACGGACAGAACAAGAGACCCAGTACTTC.

The J gene is TRBJ2-7, the V gene TRBV5-4; 7 bases map to TRBD2. This CDR3 is 14 amino acids long. The J segment lost 3 bases and the V segment lost 1 base, leaving 4 bases of the junction unmatched. Germline V lookup: CDR1 SGHNT, CDR2 YYREEE (reference sequence). CDR3 sequence (DNA): TGTGCCAGCAGCTTGACGGCTAGCGGCTACGAGCAGTACTTC. This translates into CASSLTASGYEQYF.

This sequence joins TRBV5-1 and TRBJ2-5; TRBD2 is a possible D gene (6 bases). This CDR3 is 13 amino acids long. The ends were cut back, 4 bases at V and 4 bases at J, with 11 bases in the middle. Germline V CDR1 and CDR2: SGHRS, YFSETQ. The CDR3 sequence: CASSPGSGETQYF. CDR3 nucleotides: TGCGCCAGCAGCCCCGGGAGTGGAGAGACCCAGTACTTC.

The J gene is TRBJ2-5, the V gene TRBV6-6; D gene unclear. The V gene's germline CDR1 is MNHNY and CDR2 SVGAGI (reference sequence). The germline V and J ends were trimmed by 4 bases and 4 bases, with 13 bases remaining between them. The CDR3 length is 14 residues. The CDR3 loop is CASSFAQAAETQYF. The CDR3 DNA is TGTGCCAGCAGTTTTGCTCAGGCAGCAGAGACCCAGTACTTC.

The gene calls are TRBV6-6 and TRBJ2-5; 7 bases are shared with TRBD1. The V segment lost 4 bases and the J segment 2 bases; nucleotides outside the gene matches: 7. Germline V gives CDR1 MNHNY, CDR2 SVGAGI (reference sequence). There are 15 residues in the CDR3. The CDR3 DNA reads as TGTGCCAGCAGTTCAATTAAGGACAGGCAAGAGACCCAGTACTTC. Translating it yields CASSSIKDRQETQYF.

V and J are TRBV28 and TRBJ1-2; maybe TRBD1 (6 bases). CDR3 length: 15 residues. Trimming removed 4 bases at V and 5 bases at J, with 17 bases between. CDR1 and CDR2 from the germline V gene are MDHEN and SYDVKM. The CDR3 sequence: CASSSGTTKMYGYTF. CDR3 DNA sequence: TGTGCCAGCAGTTCCGGGACAACGAAAATGTATGGCTACACCTTC.